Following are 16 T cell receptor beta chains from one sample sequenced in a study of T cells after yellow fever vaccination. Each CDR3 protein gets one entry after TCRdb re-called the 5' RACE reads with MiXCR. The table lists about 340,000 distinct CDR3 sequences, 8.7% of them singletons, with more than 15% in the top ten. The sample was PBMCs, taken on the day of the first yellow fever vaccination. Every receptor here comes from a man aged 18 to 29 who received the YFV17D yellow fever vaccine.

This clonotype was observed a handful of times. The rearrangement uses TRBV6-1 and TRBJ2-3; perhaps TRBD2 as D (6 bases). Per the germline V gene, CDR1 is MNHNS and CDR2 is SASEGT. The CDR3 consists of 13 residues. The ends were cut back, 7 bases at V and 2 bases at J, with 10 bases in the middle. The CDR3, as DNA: TGTGCCAGCAACGCGGGGACCACAGATACGCAGTATTTT. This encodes CASNAGTTDTQYF.

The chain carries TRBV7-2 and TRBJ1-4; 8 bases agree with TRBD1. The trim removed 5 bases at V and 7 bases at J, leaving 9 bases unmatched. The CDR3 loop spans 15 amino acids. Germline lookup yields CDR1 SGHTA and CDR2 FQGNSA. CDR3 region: CASSPRQGMSEKLFF. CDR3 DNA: TGTGCCAGCAGCCCTCGACAGGGGATGAGTGAAAAACTGTTTTTT.

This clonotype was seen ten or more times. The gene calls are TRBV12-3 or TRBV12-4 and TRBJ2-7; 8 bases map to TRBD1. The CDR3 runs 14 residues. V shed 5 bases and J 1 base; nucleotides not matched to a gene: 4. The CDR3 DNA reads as TGTGCCAGCAGTGTCAGACAGGGGTCCTACGAGCAGTACTTC. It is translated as CASSVRQGSYEQYF.

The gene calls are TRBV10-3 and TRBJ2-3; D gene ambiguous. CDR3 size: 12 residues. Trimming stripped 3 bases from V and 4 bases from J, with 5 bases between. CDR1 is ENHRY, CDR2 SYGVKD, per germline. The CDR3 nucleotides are TGTGCCATCAGTGAACTCCCAGATACGCAGTATTTT. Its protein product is CAISELPDTQYF.

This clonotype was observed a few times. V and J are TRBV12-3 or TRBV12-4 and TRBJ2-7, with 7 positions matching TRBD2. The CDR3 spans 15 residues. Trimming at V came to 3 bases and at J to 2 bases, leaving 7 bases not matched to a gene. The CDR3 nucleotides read TGTGCCAGCAGTTTCGGTGGACTAGGCACCTACGAGCAGTACGTC. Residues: CASSFGGLGTYEQYV.

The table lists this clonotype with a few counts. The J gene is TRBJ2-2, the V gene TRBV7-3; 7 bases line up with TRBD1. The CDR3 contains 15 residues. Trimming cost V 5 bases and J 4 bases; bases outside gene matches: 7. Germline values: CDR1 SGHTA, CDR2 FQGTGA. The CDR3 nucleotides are TGTGCCAGCAGCCCGAGGGGGCTGGCCACCGGGGAGCTGTTTTTT. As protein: CASSPRGLATGELFF.

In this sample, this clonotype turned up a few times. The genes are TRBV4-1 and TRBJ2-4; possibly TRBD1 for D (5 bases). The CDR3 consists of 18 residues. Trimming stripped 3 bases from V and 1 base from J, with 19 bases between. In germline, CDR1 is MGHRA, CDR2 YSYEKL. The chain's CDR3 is CASSHPAKWGRAKNIQYF. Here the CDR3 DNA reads TGCGCCAGCAGCCACCCAGCCAAGTGGGGCCGGGCCAAAAACATTCAGTACTTC.

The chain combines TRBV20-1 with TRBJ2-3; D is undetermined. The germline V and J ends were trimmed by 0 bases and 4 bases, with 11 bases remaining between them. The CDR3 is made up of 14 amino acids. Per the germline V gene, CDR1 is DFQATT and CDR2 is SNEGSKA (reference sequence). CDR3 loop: CSARDQELADTQYF. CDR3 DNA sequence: TGCAGTGCTAGAGATCAGGAGTTGGCAGATACGCAGTATTTT.

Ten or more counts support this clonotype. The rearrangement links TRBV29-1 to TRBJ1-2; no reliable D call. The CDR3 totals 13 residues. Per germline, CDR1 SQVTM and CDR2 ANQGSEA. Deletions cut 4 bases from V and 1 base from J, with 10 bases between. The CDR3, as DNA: TGCAGCGTTGCCCCAGTGATTAACTATGGCTACACCTTC. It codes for CSVAPVINYGYTF.

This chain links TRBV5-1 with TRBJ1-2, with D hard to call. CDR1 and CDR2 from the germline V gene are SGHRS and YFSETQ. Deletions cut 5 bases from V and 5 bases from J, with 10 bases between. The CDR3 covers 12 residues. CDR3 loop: CASRREGYGYTF. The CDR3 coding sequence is TGCGCCAGCAGACGAGAGGGTTATGGCTACACCTTC.

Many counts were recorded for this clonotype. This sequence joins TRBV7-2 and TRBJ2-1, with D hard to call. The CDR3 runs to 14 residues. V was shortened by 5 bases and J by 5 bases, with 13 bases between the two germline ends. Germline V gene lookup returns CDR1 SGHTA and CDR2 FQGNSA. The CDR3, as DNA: TGTGCCAGCAGCAGAAGCAGATGGAACAATGAGCAGTTCTTC. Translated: CASSRSRWNNEQFF.

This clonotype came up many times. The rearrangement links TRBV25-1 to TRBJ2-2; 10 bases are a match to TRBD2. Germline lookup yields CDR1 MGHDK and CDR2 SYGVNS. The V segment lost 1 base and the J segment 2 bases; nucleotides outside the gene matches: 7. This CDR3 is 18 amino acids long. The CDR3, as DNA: TGTGCCAGCAGTGAATGGGGTAGCGGGGGGCTAAACACCGGGGAGCTGTTTTTT. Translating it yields CASSEWGSGGLNTGELFF.

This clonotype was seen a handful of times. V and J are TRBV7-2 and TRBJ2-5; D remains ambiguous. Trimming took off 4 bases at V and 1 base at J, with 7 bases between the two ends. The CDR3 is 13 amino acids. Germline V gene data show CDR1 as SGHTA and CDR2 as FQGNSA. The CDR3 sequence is CASSYQPQETQYF. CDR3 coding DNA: TGTGCCAGCAGCTACCAACCCCAAGAGACCCAGTACTTC.

The CDR3, as DNA: TGTGCCAGCAGGCCCGGGACCAGCGACACTGAAGCTTTCTTT. It translates to CASRPGTSDTEAFF. This chain links TRBV6-1 with TRBJ1-1, with a possible D match to TRBD1 (5 bases). CDR3 length: 14 residues. Per germline, CDR1 MNHNS and CDR2 SASEGT. V shed 6 bases and J shed 3 bases, with 14 bases lying between them.

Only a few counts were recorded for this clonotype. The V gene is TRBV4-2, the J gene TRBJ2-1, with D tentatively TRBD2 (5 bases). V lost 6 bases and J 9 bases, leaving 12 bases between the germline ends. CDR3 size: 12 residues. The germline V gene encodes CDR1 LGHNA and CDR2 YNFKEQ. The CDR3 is CASRTGVGEQFF. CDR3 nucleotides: TGTGCCAGCAGGACCGGGGTCGGTGAGCAGTTCTTC.

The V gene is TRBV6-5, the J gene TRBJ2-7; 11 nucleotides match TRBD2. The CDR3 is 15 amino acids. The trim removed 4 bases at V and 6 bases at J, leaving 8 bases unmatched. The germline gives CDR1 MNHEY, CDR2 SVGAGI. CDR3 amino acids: CASSSGLAGPLEQYF. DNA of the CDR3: TGTGCCAGCAGTTCCGGACTAGCGGGCCCTCTCGAGCAGTACTTC.